This TCR beta chain was recorded in a study of T cell responses to AZD1222 COVID-19 vaccine. The germline V gene has CDR1 LNHDA and CDR2 SQIVND (reference sequence). Trimming took 7 bases from V and 5 from J, leaving 15 bases between them. The CDR3 totals 14 residues. A word on this clone: Antigen: not known.

General study points: Close to half of all spike-specific TCRs reportedly target regions of the variants that are unmutated. Donors were largely white British and mainly female; clonal diversity was possibly underestimated.

Repertoires were generated with immunoSEQ multiplex PCR, while TCRdb's copy carries only in-frame clones and drops some. Of about 21,000 clones listed, 82% are singletons. The rearrangement uses TRBV19 and TRBJ1-5; a weak D match, TRBD1 (5 bases). The specimen was peripheral blood, collected on day 0 of AZD1222 vaccination. The origin of this receptor is an adult in good health. CDR3 loop: CASTHGGTYQPQHF. Here the CDR3 DNA reads TGTGCCAGTACCCATGGCGGGACTTATCAGCCCCAGCATTTT.